What follows are 15 T cell receptor beta chains derived from one specimen sequenced in a study of response to subunit inactivated influenza vaccine. TCRdb called the RT-PCR reads again in MiXCR, with one record for every CDR3 protein. This sample has about 700,000 distinct CDR3 sequences; 14% occur once, and the top ten carry around 6.5%. This specimen was PBMCs from blood, taken 14 days before vaccination. These receptors were obtained from a man aged 50-59 years who received an inactivated influenza vaccine.

This clonotype was seen more than once but under ten times. The chain is built from TRBV29-1 and TRBJ2-6, with D perhaps TRBD1 or TRBD2 (6 bases each). The CDR3 has 17 amino acids. Deletions cut 4 bases from V and 1 base from J, with 17 bases between. The germline V gene has CDR1 SQVTM and CDR2 ANQGSEA. The CDR3: CSVGLRRGHSGANVLTF. The CDR3 DNA is TGCAGCGTTGGGTTGAGGCGGGGACATTCTGGGGCCAACGTCCTGACTTTC. The variable domain in full, completed from reference TRBV29-1 and TRBJ2-6, reads SAVISQKPSRDICQRGTSLTIQCQVDSQVTMMFWYRQQPGQSLTLIATANQGSEATYESGFVIDKFPISRPNLTFSTLTVSNMSPEDSSIYLCSVGLRRGHSGANVLTFGAGSRLTVL.

The rearrangement uses TRBV12-3 or TRBV12-4 and TRBJ2-7; no clear D. This CDR3 is built from 13 residues. Trimming cost V 1 base and J 7 bases, with 11 bases left between them. DNA of the CDR3: TGTGCCAGCAGTTTAGTGCTTTCTTTAGAGCAGTACTTC. This gives the protein CASSLVLSLEQYF.

The chain is built from TRBV18 and TRBJ2-7, with TRBD1 as a possible D gene (7 bases). The CDR3 sequence is 15 residues long. The germline CDR1 and CDR2 sequences are KGHSH and LQKENI. Trimming cost V 6 bases and J 3 bases, with 18 bases left between them. The CDR3 loop is CASSPSRGEDYEQYF. The CDR3 region has the DNA TGTGCCAGCTCGCCCTCCAGGGGGGAAGACTACGAGCAGTACTTC.

The gene calls are TRBV20-1 and TRBJ1-2; TRBD1 matches 7 bases. Germline values: CDR1 DFQATT, CDR2 SNEGSKA (reference sequence). V gave up 1 base and J gave up 4 bases; unmatched junction bases: 6. The length of the CDR3 is 14 residues. CDR3 loop: CSARVGNRGYGYTF. The CDR3 DNA reads as TGCAGTGCTAGAGTGGGGAACAGGGGCTATGGCTACACCTTC.

This clonotype was detected a few times. In DNA, the CDR3 is TGTGCCAGCACCTCGGGGCAGGTCCTCTCTGGGGCCAACGTCCTGACTTTC. Translation: CASTSGQVLSGANVLTF. This chain connects TRBV5-4 to TRBJ2-6; D possibly uses TRBD1 or TRBD2 (5 bases each). This CDR3 has 17 amino acids. V was cut by 6 bases and J by 0 bases, with 16 bases left in between. Germline V lookup: CDR1 SGHNT, CDR2 YYREEE (reference sequence).

This chain uses TRBV7-7 with TRBJ2-7; tentative D call: TRBD1 (6 bases). CDR3 length: 13 residues. Germline V CDR1 and CDR2: SSHAT, FNYEAQ (reference sequence). Trimming stripped 3 bases from V and 5 bases from J, with 11 bases between. CDR3 in amino acids: CASSFSQGDEQYF. Here the CDR3 DNA reads TGTGCCAGCAGCTTCTCACAGGGAGACGAGCAGTACTTC.

This clonotype has more than one count but fewer than ten. The chain couples TRBV24-1 to TRBJ2-5, with a possible D match to TRBD1 (6 bases). CDR3 length: 12 residues. V shed 5 bases and J shed 7 bases, with 10 bases lying between them. Germline values: CDR1 KGHDR, CDR2 SFDVKD. The CDR3 coding sequence is TGTGCCACCAGTGCAGGGGTCGGGACCCAGTACTTC. Amino acid sequence: CATSAGVGTQYF.

The J gene is TRBJ2-6, the V gene TRBV30; perhaps TRBD1 as D (6 bases). CDR3 length: 16 residues. In germline, CDR1 is GTSNPN, CDR2 SVGIG (reference sequence). V was cut by 3 bases and J by 0 bases, with 12 bases left in between. CDR3 region: CAWSPGHFSGANVLTF. DNA for the CDR3: TGTGCCTGGAGCCCGGGACACTTCTCTGGGGCCAACGTCCTGACTTTC.

This chain connects TRBV5-1 to TRBJ2-1; 13 bases align to TRBD2. The V gene's germline CDR1 is SGHRS and CDR2 YFSETQ. The CDR3 contains 18 residues. The ends lost 2 bases at V and 0 bases at J; junction bases unmatched: 5. The CDR3 bases are TGCGCCAGCAGCTTCGGACTAGCGGGGGCCGGCTCCTACAATGAGCAGTTCTTC. It codes for CASSFGLAGAGSYNEQFF. Supplemented by reference TRBV5-1 and TRBJ2-1, the full variable domain reads KAGVTQTPRYLIKTRGQQVTLSCSPISGHRSVSWYQQTPGQGLQFLFEYFSETQRNKGNFPGRFSGRQFSNSRSEMNVSTLELGDSALYLCASSFGLAGAGSYNEQFFGPGTRLTVL.

The sample holds many counts of this clonotype. This rearrangement joins TRBV6-5 to TRBJ2-1; D is undetermined. Per germline, CDR1 MNHEY and CDR2 SVGAGI. The length of the CDR3 is 18 residues. Trimming took 1 base from V and 6 from J, leaving 22 bases between them. The CDR3 sequence: CASSYWGRQALTTNEQFF. The CDR3 bases are TGTGCCAGCAGTTACTGGGGTCGCCAGGCCCTTACAACCAATGAGCAGTTCTTC.

This chain links TRBV20-1 with TRBJ2-1; TRBD2 matches 11 bases. The germline CDR1 and CDR2 sequences are DFQATT and SNEGSKA (reference sequence). V shed 0 bases, J shed 9 bases, and the junction held 10 bases outside the gene matches. This CDR3 region has 16 residues. The CDR3 is CSARDLTSGRAAEQFF. The DNA for the CDR3 is TGCAGTGCTAGAGATCTTACTAGCGGGAGAGCAGCTGAGCAGTTCTTC.

The J gene is TRBJ2-5, the V gene TRBV28, with TRBD2 matching over 11 bases. The CDR3 is 15 amino acids. Germline V lookup: CDR1 MDHEN, CDR2 SYDVKM. Germline trimming cut 3 bases from V and 4 bases from J; bases unmatched to any gene: 4. CDR3 sequence (DNA): TGTGCCAGCAGTTTTAGCGGGAGGGACGTAGAGACCCAGTACTTC. As protein: CASSFSGRDVETQYF.

This clonotype occurred a few times. The chain recombines TRBV9 with TRBJ1-2; D is undetermined. Germline CDR1 reads SGDLS; CDR2 reads YYNGEE. V was clipped by 2 bases and J by 4 bases, with 9 bases between them. This CDR3 comprises 13 residues. CDR3 bases: TGTGCCAGCAGCGTCATGGGAATCTATGGCTACACCTTC. Translated: CASSVMGIYGYTF.

This clonotype was seen a handful of times. The V and J genes are TRBV12-3 or TRBV12-4 and TRBJ2-3, with TRBD2 matching over 9 bases. V was pared by 3 bases and J by 7 bases, with 5 bases of the junction left unmatched. The CDR3 extends over 14 amino acids. CDR3 loop: CASSFSGSGNTQYF. CDR3 coding DNA: TGTGCCAGCAGTTTTAGCGGGAGTGGAAATACGCAGTATTTT.

The sample holds a few counts of this clonotype. This chain connects TRBV5-1 to TRBJ2-6; D ambiguous. Germline V gene sequence: CDR1 SGHRS, CDR2 YFSETQ. CDR3 size: 14 residues. V was trimmed by 4 bases and J by 4 bases, leaving 9 bases between them. The chain's CDR3 is CASSNTAGANVLTF. CDR3 bases: TGCGCCAGCAGCAACACCGCGGGGGCCAACGTCCTGACTTTC. The whole variable domain, filled in from reference TRBV5-1 and TRBJ2-6, reads KAGVTQTPRYLIKTRGQQVTLSCSPISGHRSVSWYQQTPGQGLQFLFEYFSETQRNKGNFPGRFSGRQFSNSRSEMNVSTLELGDSALYLCASSNTAGANVLTFGAGSRLTVL.